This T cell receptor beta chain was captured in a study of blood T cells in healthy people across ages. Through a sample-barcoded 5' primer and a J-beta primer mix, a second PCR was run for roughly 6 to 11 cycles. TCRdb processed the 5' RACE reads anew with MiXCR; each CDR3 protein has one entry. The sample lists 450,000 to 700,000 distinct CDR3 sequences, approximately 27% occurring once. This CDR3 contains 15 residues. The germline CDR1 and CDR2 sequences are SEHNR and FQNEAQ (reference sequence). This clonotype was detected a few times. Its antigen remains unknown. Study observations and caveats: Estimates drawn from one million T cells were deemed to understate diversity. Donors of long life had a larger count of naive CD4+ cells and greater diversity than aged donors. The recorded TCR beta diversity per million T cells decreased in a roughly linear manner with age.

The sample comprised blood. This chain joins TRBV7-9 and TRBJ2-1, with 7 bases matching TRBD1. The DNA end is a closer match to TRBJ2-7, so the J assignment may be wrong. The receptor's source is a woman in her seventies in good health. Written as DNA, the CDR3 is TGTGCCAGCAGCTTATCTGGCAGGGGGAACTACGAGCAGTACTTC. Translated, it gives CASSLSGRGNYEQYF.